The rows below give T cell receptor beta chains drawn from one sample of a study of blood T cell repertoires in COVID-19. This table comes from immunoSEQ multiplex PCR, and its TCRdb copy is limited to in-frame clones, with some not included. The table shows some 180,000 clones, with around 84% occurring only once. The sequencing sample was made of peripheral blood. The origin of the receptors is a woman older than 75 with COVID-19, enrolled during active disease. Each CDR3 is given with its conserved first and last residue. Each record gives: V gene, J gene, D gene, clone size, CDR3 DNA, CDR3 protein. A D gene is named only where the DNA matches it firmly. Clone size is stated in some rows and not others, as once, few, many or a class when expanded.

>TRBV3-1/TRBV3-2|TRBJ2-1|-|once
TGTGCCAGCAGCCAAATAGGCGGGTCTGAGCAGTTCTTC
CASSQIGGSEQFF
>TRBV3-1/TRBV3-2|TRBJ2-7|TRBD2|-
TGTGCCAGCAGCCAAGATGGGGTAGCGGGAGGTAGTGAGCAGTACTTC
CASSQDGVAGGSEQYF
>TRBV11-2|TRBJ1-3|-|few
TGTGCCAGCAGCTTAGCAGGATCTGGAAACACCATATATTTT
CASSLAGSGNTIYF
>TRBV20-1|TRBJ2-5|TRBD2|-
TGCAGTGCTAGTGGACTAGCGGGAGGACAAGAGACCCAGTACTTC
CSASGLAGGQETQYF
>TRBV19|TRBJ1-1|-|-
TGTGCCAGTAGTGCTAGGAGTGAAGCTTTCTTT
CASSARSEAFF
>TRBV28|TRBJ2-1|TRBD2|-
TGTGCCAGCAGGCTAGCGGGAGGGTACAATGAGCAGTTCTTC
CASRLAGGYNEQFF
>TRBV29-1|TRBJ2-7|-|-
TGCAGCGTTGAAGATATGGGGCCCGGAGGGACCTACGAGCAGTACTTC
CSVEDMGPGGTYEQYF
>TRBV19|TRBJ2-2|-|-
TGTGCCAGTAGTAATATAGGAGGGATCACCGGGGAGCTGTTTTTT
CASSNIGGITGELFF
>TRBV15|TRBJ2-1|-|-
TGTGCCACCAGCAGACGGCCGAGGGATGAGCAGTTCTTC
CATSRRPRDEQFF
>TRBV28|TRBJ1-5|-|-
TGTGCCAGCATCGGCGGCGGACTGTCGAGGCCCCAGCATTTT
CASIGGGLSRPQHF
>TRBV9|TRBJ2-7|-|once
TGTGCCAGCAGCGTAGCCCAGGTGGACTACGAGCAGTACTTC
CASSVAQVDYEQYF
>TRBV5-1|TRBJ1-5|TRBD1|-
TGCGCCAGCTCGGAGGGGACAGGGGCGGCTAGCAATCAGCCCCAGCATTTT
CASSEGTGAASNQPQHF
>TRBV29-1|TRBJ1-1|TRBD1|-
TGCAGCGTTGTACAGGGGCAGAACACTGAAGCTTTCTTT
CSVVQGQNTEAFF
>TRBV19|TRBJ2-7|-|-
TGTGCCAGTAGTATCGGCGGAATCTACGAGCAGTACTTC
CASSIGGIYEQYF
>TRBV3-1/TRBV3-2|TRBJ1-2|TRBD1|-
TGTGCCAGCAGACCTGCAGGGGGCGCCGGCGGCTACACCTTC
CASRPAGGAGGYTF
>TRBV7-2|TRBJ2-3|TRBD2|-
TGTGCCAGCAGCCTAGTGGACGGGAGGGCCGGAGATACGCAGTATTTT
CASSLVDGRAGDTQYF
>TRBV7-7|TRBJ2-5|-|-
TGTGCTAGCAGCTTAATTGGGGGGTTCCAAGAGACCCAGTACTTC
CASSLIGGFQETQYF
>TRBV3-1/TRBV3-2|TRBJ2-2|-|few
TGTGCCAGCAGCCATGCTCATGGACAGTTGAACACCGGGGAGCTGTTTTTT
CASSHAHGQLNTGELFF
>TRBV19|TRBJ2-4|TRBD1|-
TGTGCCAGTAGTACCCGGGGACAGCTGGTCTTC
CASSTRGQLVF
>TRBV28|TRBJ1-1|-|-
TGTGCCACCTCAGGGTACACTGAAGCTTTCTTT
CATSGYTEAFF
>TRBV19|TRBJ2-7|-|-
TGTGCCAGTAGTCCTCGCTCGGGGAACGAAGCCTACGAGCAGTACTTC
CASSPRSGNEAYEQYF
>TRBV10-3|TRBJ1-2|TRBD1|few
TGTGCCATCAGCCAAAAACAGGGGGCGGACTATGGCTACACCTTC
CAISQKQGADYGYTF
>TRBV13|TRBJ2-6|-|-
TGTGCCAGCAGCTTAGAAGAGGGAAGGCCCTTGGGGGGGGCCAACGTCCTGACTTTC
CASSLEEGRPLGGANVLTF
>TRBV28|TRBJ2-1|-|few
TGTGCCAGCAGTGGGGGCACTAGGAACAATGAGCAGTTCTTC
CASSGGTRNNEQFF
>TRBV21-1|TRBJ1-1|-|-
TGTGCCAGCAGCAAATGGAGGCCGGACGGCATGAACACTGAAGCTTTCTTT
CASSKWRPDGMNTEAFF
>TRBV25-1|TRBJ2-1|TRBD2|-
TGTGCCAGCAGTGAATATGTTACCGGGACTAGCGGGAGCAATGAGCAGTTCTTC
CASSEYVTGTSGSNEQFF
>TRBV5-1|TRBJ1-5|-|-
TGCGCCAGCAGCGGGCCGGACGGACAAAGATCGACTTATAGCAATCAGCCCCAGCATTTT
CASSGPDGQRSTYSNQPQHF
>TRBV6-1|TRBJ1-5|TRBD1|-
TGTGCCAGCAGTGACGAGACAGGGGTTGGCAATCAGCCCCAGCATTTT
CASSDETGVGNQPQHF
>TRBV2|TRBJ1-3|-|-
TGTGCCAGCAGTGAGGAGAGAAACACCATATATTTT
CASSEERNTIYF
>TRBV11-3|TRBJ2-5|-|-
TGTGCCAGCAGACCCCCCTATATGACCCAGTACTTC
CASRPPYMTQYF
>TRBV6-6|TRBJ2-3|-|-
TGTGCCAGCATGGCCAGGGGCACAGATACGCAGTATTTT
CASMARGTDTQYF